The clone carrying this T cell receptor beta chain was seen ten or more times. These data belong to a study of identical twins. Between the trimmed V and J ends, which lost 6 bases and 2 bases, there was a span of 14 bases. This CDR3 contains 15 residues. TCRdb re-analysed the 5' RACE reads in MiXCR, keeping a single row per CDR3 protein. The sample lists some 500,000 distinct CDR3 sequences; over 8.5% were seen once. Another study also made use of these data, one on yellow fever vaccine responses in identical twins.

This receptor was taken from a woman between 18 and 30 years old in good health. Sequencing was performed on PBMCs. The chain couples TRBV12-3 or TRBV12-4 to TRBJ1-3, with a weak D call TRBD1 (6 bases). The CDR3 here is CASSPDSRPGNTIYF. The CDR3 nucleotides read TGTGCCAGCAGCCCGGACAGCAGACCTGGAAACACCATATATTTT.